These 25 T cell receptor beta chains originate from one sample sequenced in a study of blood T cell repertoires in COVID-19. Assay used: immunoSEQ multiplex PCR; TCRdb lists only in-frame clones, some missing. The sample includes around 68,000 clones, 85% of them seen just once. Sequencing used peripheral blood. These receptors were taken from an elderly man with acute or convalescent COVID-19.

The chain has TRBV25-1 and TRBJ2-7; tentatively, D is TRBD1 (6 bases). V dropped 2 bases and J dropped 3 bases, with 14 bases sitting between them. The CDR3 contains 15 residues. CDR1 MGHDK and CDR2 SYGVNS come from the germline V gene. This chain's CDR3 is CASSEGGTNGYEQYF. CDR3 coding DNA: TGTGCCAGCAGTGAAGGTGGGACAAACGGCTACGAGCAGTACTTC.

V gene TRBV7-2 combines with J gene TRBJ1-5, with D possibly matching TRBD1 (5 bases). Germline CDR1 SGHTA, CDR2 FQGNSA. The CDR3 has 14 residues. Trimming took off 5 bases at V and 2 bases at J, with 10 bases between the two ends. The CDR3 loop is CASSLGQGNQPQHF. The CDR3 region has the DNA TGTGCCAGCAGCCTGGGGCAGGGCAATCAGCCCCAGCATTTT. The entire variable domain, with the rest obtained from reference TRBV7-2 and TRBJ1-5, is as follows: GAGVSQSPSNKVTEKGKDVELRCDPISGHTALYWYRQSLGQGLEFLIYFQGNSAPDKSGLPSDRFSAERTGGSVSTLTIQRTQQEDSAVYLCASSLGQGNQPQHFGDGTRLSIL.

The J gene is TRBJ1-1, the V gene TRBV2; 9 bases fit TRBD1. The CDR3 has 15 amino acids. Trimming took 4 bases from V and 1 from J; bases not matched to a gene: 4. Germline-derived CDR1 and CDR2 are SNHLY and FYNNEI. In DNA form, the CDR3 reads TGTGCCAGCAGTGCTCGACAGGGGGGGAACACTGAAGCTTTCTTT. Translating it yields CASSARQGGNTEAFF.

The chain recombines TRBV24-1 with TRBJ1-1; D is ambiguous. CDR1 and CDR2 (germline): KGHDR, SFDVKD. V was clipped by 5 bases and J by 1 base, with 10 bases between them. This CDR3 region has 14 residues. Written as DNA, the CDR3 is TGTGCCACCAGTGTCACTAGACAGAACACTGAAGCTTTCTTT. Translating it yields CATSVTRQNTEAFF.

The DNA for the CDR3 is TGTGCCAGCAGCGCCCGGGACTTGAACACCGGGGAGCTGTTTTTT. Its translation: CASSARDLNTGELFF. The genes are TRBV9 and TRBJ2-2; D is possibly TRBD2 (6 bases). Germline loops: CDR1 SGDLS, CDR2 YYNGEE. Trimming took off 3 bases at V and 1 base at J, with 10 bases between the two ends. The CDR3 contains 15 residues. Supplemented by reference TRBV9 and TRBJ2-2, the full variable domain reads DSGVTQTPKHLITATGQRVTLRCSPRSGDLSVYWYQQSLDQGLQFLIQYYNGEERAKGNILERFSAQQFPDLHSELNLSSLELGDSALYFCASSARDLNTGELFFGEGSRLTVL.

V gene TRBV28 combines with J gene TRBJ1-1, with TRBD1 identical over 8 bases. The CDR3 sequence is 16 residues long. Germline V gene data show CDR1 as MDHEN and CDR2 as SYDVKM. V gave up 2 bases and J gave up 4 bases; unmatched junction bases: 9. The CDR3 sequence is CASSLPRTGRSTEAFF. The CDR3 region has the DNA TGTGCCAGCAGTTTACCCCGGACAGGGAGGTCCACTGAAGCTTTCTTT.

The chain is built from TRBV18 and TRBJ2-7, with 9 bases identical to TRBD1. Germline V gene lookup returns CDR1 KGHSH and CDR2 LQKENI. V shed 3 bases, J shed 4 bases, and the junction held 4 bases outside the gene matches. There are 14 residues in the CDR3. In DNA, the CDR3 is TGTGCCAGCTCACCCGGGACAGGGAAGTACGAGCAGTACTTC. It is translated as CASSPGTGKYEQYF.

The CDR3 DNA reads TGTGCCAGCAGCTTAGCGACAGGGGCGAACACTGAAGCTTTCTTT. Encoded protein: CASSLATGANTEAFF. V gene TRBV7-8 combines with J gene TRBJ1-1; 8 nucleotides agree with TRBD1. Germline trimming cut 0 bases from V and 1 base from J; bases unmatched to any gene: 1. CDR1 and CDR2 from the germline V gene are SGHVS and FQNEAQ. The CDR3 covers 15 residues.

The chain carries TRBV24-1 and TRBJ1-1; D possibly corresponds to TRBD1 (6 bases). In germline, CDR1 is KGHDR, CDR2 SFDVKD. V was trimmed by 7 bases and J by 4 bases, leaving 15 bases between them. This CDR3 comprises 14 residues. The CDR3 bases are TGTGCCACCAGCAGTACAGGGTCCGTCACTGAAGCTTTCTTT. Its protein is CATSSTGSVTEAFF.

The CDR3 loop reads CASSLGGGNSPLHF. The CDR3 bases are TGTGCCAGCAGCTTGGGCGGGGGGAATTCACCCCTCCACTTT. V usage is TRBV5-4 and J usage is TRBJ1-6; D perhaps matches TRBD1 (5 bases). The CDR3 totals 14 residues. V lost 0 bases and J 7 bases, leaving 8 bases between the germline ends. Germline CDR1 is SGHNT and CDR2 is YYREEE (reference sequence). The full variable domain, with the rest looked up from reference TRBV5-4 and TRBJ1-6, is ETGVTQSPTHLIKTRGQQVTLRCSSQSGHNTVSWYQQALGQGPQFIFQYYREEENGRGNFPPRFSGLQFPNYSSELNVNALELDDSALYLCASSLGGGNSPLHFGNGTRLTVT.

The chain couples TRBV4-1 to TRBJ1-6; weak D call: TRBD1 (5 bases). Germline V gene sequence: CDR1 MGHRA, CDR2 YSYEKL. This CDR3 comprises 17 residues. V was shortened by 0 bases and J by 4 bases, with 13 bases between the two germline ends. The CDR3 nucleotides read TGCGCCAGCAGCCAAGATGGGGGGACTGTGTATAATTCACCCCTCCACTTT. This gives the protein CASSQDGGTVYNSPLHF.

The chain joins TRBV7-9 to TRBJ2-5, with 14 bases that match TRBD2. This CDR3 is built from 17 residues. Trimming removed 5 bases from V and 4 bases from J; junction bases left unmatched: 9. From germline, CDR1 is SEHNR and CDR2 FQNEAQ (reference sequence). CDR3 DNA sequence: TGTGCCAGCAGCAACCGACTAGCGGGAGGGCCGGGAGAGACCCAGTACTTC. This encodes CASSNRLAGGPGETQYF.

The chain is built from TRBV4-3 and TRBJ1-2; D unresolved. The germline V and J ends were trimmed by 1 base and 1 base, with 10 bases remaining between them. CDR1 LGHNA and CDR2 YSLEER come from the germline V gene. The length of the CDR3 is 15 residues. DNA for the CDR3: TGCGCCAGCAGCCAAGTTTTCAGCGATAACTATGGCTACACCTTC. Protein product: CASSQVFSDNYGYTF.

The chain links TRBV19 to TRBJ2-7, with 10 positions matching TRBD1. J lost 2 bases, V lost 7 bases, and 2 bases had no gene match. This CDR3 has 13 amino acids. Germline V gives CDR1 LNHDA, CDR2 SQIVND (reference sequence). The DNA for the CDR3 is TGTGCCAGTAAGGGGACAGGGGCCTACGAGCAGTACTTC. Protein: CASKGTGAYEQYF.

In this sample, this clone turned up a few times. The chain joins TRBV3-1 (or the pseudogene TRBV3-2) to TRBJ1-5; 10 nucleotides match TRBD1. The CDR3 consists of 15 residues. V lost 5 bases and J lost 3; bases outside the gene matches: 4. The V gene's germline CDR1 is LGHDT and CDR2 YNNKEL (reference sequence). The CDR3 region is CASSFGTGDNQPQHF. The CDR3 nucleotides read TGTGCCAGCAGCTTCGGGACAGGGGACAATCAGCCCCAGCATTTT.

This clone was counted once. This chain links TRBV10-1 with TRBJ2-7; 8 bases are a match to TRBD1. Germline trimming cut 2 bases from V and 0 bases from J; bases unmatched to any gene: 6. The CDR3 is 16 residues long. Germline CDR1 WNHNN, CDR2 SYGVQD (reference sequence). Here the CDR3 DNA reads TGCGCCAGCAGTGAGAACGGACAGGGATCCTCCTACGAGCAGTACTTC. Its protein is CASSENGQGSSYEQYF.

The CDR3 bases are TGCGCCAGCAGCTTGGCCACTAGCTTGGAGACCCAGTACTTC. Translated, it gives CASSLATSLETQYF. The V call is TRBV5-1, the J call TRBJ2-5, with D tentatively TRBD2 (6 bases). The CDR3 sequence is 14 residues long. Per the germline V gene, CDR1 is SGHRS and CDR2 is YFSETQ. Between the trimmed V and J ends, which lost 0 bases and 5 bases, there was a span of 11 bases.

This clone was seen once. DNA for the CDR3: TGTGCCAGCAGATCGACTAGCGGGGCGAACACCGGGGAGCTGTTTTTT. It specifies CASRSTSGANTGELFF. The chain combines TRBV2 with TRBJ2-2; 11 bases are shared with TRBD2. The CDR3 is made up of 16 amino acids. From germline, CDR1 is SNHLY and CDR2 FYNNEI. With V trimmed by 6 bases and J by 0 bases, 3 bases remained unmatched.

This clone was seen only once. This chain connects TRBV13 to TRBJ2-4; 8 bases map to TRBD2. V was clipped by 5 bases and J by 3 bases; unmatched bases: 6. This CDR3 is built from 15 residues. CDR1 PRHDT and CDR2 FYEKMQ come from the germline V gene (reference sequence). CDR3 nucleotide sequence: TGTGCCAGCAGCCCCCCGACTAGCGTCAAAAACATTCAGTACTTC. Amino acid sequence: CASSPPTSVKNIQYF.

This clone showed up just a few times. The J gene is TRBJ2-7, the V gene TRBV7-9; D remains ambiguous. V was shortened by 4 bases and J by 4 bases, with 8 bases between the two germline ends. The CDR3 runs 12 residues. CDR1 is SEHNR and CDR2 is FQNEAQ in the germline V gene (reference sequence). This CDR3 reads CASSSDGYEQYF. The CDR3 bases are TGTGCCAGCAGCTCTGACGGGTACGAGCAGTACTTC.

This clone was recorded once. The rearrangement joins TRBV5-1 to TRBJ2-7, with no clear D. Trimming left V 1 base short and J 0 bases short, with 11 bases between. From germline, CDR1 is SGHRS and CDR2 YFSETQ. The CDR3 length is 15 residues. The CDR3 loop reads CASSLKAETSYEQYF. The CDR3 DNA is TGCGCCAGCAGCTTGAAGGCGGAGACCTCCTACGAGCAGTACTTC. Drawing the rest from reference TRBV5-1 and TRBJ2-7, the complete variable domain is KAGVTQTPRYLIKTRGQQVTLSCSPISGHRSVSWYQQTPGQGLQFLFEYFSETQRNKGNFPGRFSGRQFSNSRSEMNVSTLELGDSALYLCASSLKAETSYEQYFGPGTRLTVT.

The CDR3 is CASSLDRANGYTF. Here the CDR3 DNA reads TGTGCCAGCAGCTTAGACAGGGCGAATGGCTACACCTTC. V usage is TRBV7-2 and J usage is TRBJ1-2; weak D call: TRBD1 (6 bases). CDR1 and CDR2 (germline): SGHTA, FQGNSA. V lost 1 base and J lost 6, with 9 bases in between. The CDR3 extends over 13 amino acids.

The V call is TRBV2, the J call TRBJ1-4; D is undetermined. The CDR3 extends over 13 amino acids. Germline V gives CDR1 SNHLY, CDR2 FYNNEI. The ends were cut back, 8 bases at V and 4 bases at J, with 11 bases in the middle. The CDR3 is CASHRESNEKLFF. CDR3 bases: TGTGCCAGCCATCGTGAGAGTAATGAAAAACTGTTTTTT. Together with reference TRBV2 and TRBJ1-4, the CDR3 gives the full variable domain: EPEVTQTPSHQVTQMGQEVILRCVPISNHLYFYWYRQILGQKVEFLVSFYNNEISEKSEIFDDQFSVERPDGSNFTLKIRSTKLEDSAMYFCASHRESNEKLFFGSGTQLSVL.

The table lists this clone with a count of one. The genes are TRBV3-1 (or the pseudogene TRBV3-2) and TRBJ1-6; D is undetermined. The CDR3 is 13 amino acids. Deletions cut 0 bases from V and 10 bases from J, with 7 bases between. From germline, CDR1 is LGHDT and CDR2 YNNKEL (reference sequence). In DNA form, the CDR3 reads TGTGCCAGCAGCCAAGAAGACTTCTCACCCCTCCACTTT. This codes for CASSQEDFSPLHF.

CDR3 in amino acids: CASKPQNLAYTEAFF. DNA of the CDR3: TGTGCCAGCAAACCCCAGAATCTCGCCTACACTGAAGCTTTCTTT. The rearrangement links TRBV6-5 to TRBJ1-1; no clear D. Trimming shortened V by 7 bases and J by 3 bases, and 18 bases separated the two germline ends. The CDR3 totals 15 residues. Germline lookup yields CDR1 MNHEY and CDR2 SVGAGI.